Below, 32 T cell receptor beta chains from the same sample are listed, as sequenced in a study of blood T cell repertoires in COVID-19. The method was immunoSEQ multiplex PCR; TCRdb's version includes in-frame clones alone and lacks a portion of them. The sample contains roughly 310,000 clones, roughly nine tenths of which appear only once. The material sequenced was PBMCs or T cells enriched from blood (not recorded which). The receptors stem from a man in his fifties or sixties who had recovered from COVID-19.

This clone has just a few counts. The genes are TRBV5-4 and TRBJ2-2; perhaps TRBD2 as D (5 bases). The CDR3 contains 20 residues. CDR1 and CDR2 from the germline V gene are SGHNT and YYREEE (reference sequence). V was clipped by 3 bases and J by 1 base, with 25 bases between them. The CDR3 DNA follows: TGTGCCAGCAGCTCCGGGGTCCCCCTCGGGTCGAAAGAGAACACCGGGGAGCTGTTTTTT. Its translation is CASSSGVPLGSKENTGELFF.

This clone appeared a single time. The J gene is TRBJ2-1, the V gene TRBV9, with 8 bases aligning to TRBD1. The CDR3 has 16 amino acids. Germline V gives CDR1 SGDLS, CDR2 YYNGEE. J gave up 3 bases and V 0 bases, and 5 bases lay outside the gene matches. In DNA, the CDR3 is TGTGCCAGCAGCGTAGACGGACAGGGCTTCTACAATGAGCAGTTCTTC. This translates into CASSVDGQGFYNEQFF.

The chain carries TRBV7-6 and TRBJ2-6, with 7 bases matching TRBD1. There are 17 residues in the CDR3. The V segment lost 4 bases and the J segment 1 base; nucleotides outside the gene matches: 7. Germline V CDR1 and CDR2: SGHVS, FNYEAQ. DNA of the CDR3: TGTGCCAGCAGCTCACAGACAGGGCTTTCTGGGGCCAACGTCCTGACTTTC. It translates to CASSSQTGLSGANVLTF. The complete variable domain, with remaining parts taken from reference TRBV7-6 and TRBJ2-6, reads GAGVSQSPRYKVTKRGQDVALRCDPISGHVSLYWYRQALGQGPEFLTYFNYEAQQDKSGLPNDRFSAERPEGSISTLTIQRTEQRDSAMYRCASSSQTGLSGANVLTFGAGSRLTVL.

The CDR3 loop is CAIPTSGFRTGELFF. CDR3 in DNA: TGTGCCATCCCGACTAGCGGGTTTCGCACCGGGGAGCTGTTTTTT. The chain is built from TRBV11-1 and TRBJ2-2, with 10 bases aligning to TRBD2. CDR1 is SGHAT, CDR2 FQDESV, per germline (reference sequence). This CDR3 has 15 residues. V lost 10 bases, J lost 4 bases, and 9 bases stayed unmatched.

J is TRBJ1-6 and V is TRBV9; no firm D call. The V and J ends lost 0 bases and 4 bases respectively, with 8 bases between them. Germline CDR1 reads SGDLS; CDR2 reads YYNGEE. CDR3 length: 15 amino acids. The CDR3 DNA reads TGTGCCAGCAGCGTAGAACCGGGTTATAATTCACCCCTCCACTTT. This translates into CASSVEPGYNSPLHF.

The chain recombines TRBV30 with TRBJ2-1; TRBD1 agrees at 10 bases. Germline trimming cut 0 bases from V and 6 bases from J; bases unmatched to any gene: 5. Germline V gives CDR1 GTSNPN, CDR2 SVGIG (reference sequence). The CDR3 totals 15 residues. As DNA, the CDR3 is TGTGCCTGGAGTGTCGGGACAGGGGTAAGCAATGAGCAGTTCTTC. Residues: CAWSVGTGVSNEQFF.

This rearrangement joins TRBV6-5 to TRBJ2-3, with a tentative D call TRBD2 (6 bases). Between the trimmed V and J ends, which lost 8 bases and 0 bases, there was a span of 12 bases. Germline V gene sequence: CDR1 MNHEY, CDR2 SVGAGI. The CDR3 covers 14 residues. This CDR3 reads CASGTGVSTDTQYF. As DNA, the CDR3 is TGTGCCAGCGGAACGGGAGTTAGCACAGATACGCAGTATTTT.

This chain uses TRBV19 with TRBJ1-5; D possibly corresponds to TRBD1 (6 bases). This CDR3 comprises 15 residues. Germline CDR1 and CDR2: LNHDA and SQIVND (reference sequence). V lost 5 bases to trimming and J lost 2 bases, with 13 bases between them. The CDR3 reads CASSSTGTGNQPQHF. DNA of the CDR3: TGTGCCAGTAGTTCAACAGGGACGGGCAATCAGCCCCAGCATTTT.

The V call is TRBV6-5, the J call TRBJ1-5; no definite D call. The CDR3 loop spans 13 amino acids. In germline, CDR1 is MNHEY, CDR2 SVGAGI. V lost 2 bases, J lost 6 bases, and 8 bases lay in between. The CDR3 sequence is CASSYGLIQPQHF. DNA for the CDR3: TGTGCCAGCAGTTACGGTCTAATTCAGCCCCAGCATTTT.

The rearrangement joins TRBV5-6 to TRBJ1-4, with 7 positions matching TRBD1. This CDR3 is 16 amino acids long. The trim removed 4 bases at V and 0 bases at J, leaving 6 bases unmatched. Germline CDR1 and CDR2: SGHDT and YYEEEE. The CDR3 nucleotides read TGTGCCAGCAGCGGAGGGACAGCAGCAACTAATGAAAAACTGTTTTTT. Protein product: CASSGGTAATNEKLFF.

This chain joins TRBV5-8 and TRBJ2-1, with D hard to call. Germline V gene lookup returns CDR1 SGHTS and CDR2 YDEGEE. The V and J ends lost 0 bases and 0 bases respectively, with 7 bases between them. The CDR3 sequence is 15 residues long. The CDR3 region is CASSLGSGSYNEQFF. In DNA, the CDR3 is TGTGCCAGCAGCTTGGGGTCCGGCTCCTACAATGAGCAGTTCTTC.

The rearrangement joins TRBV5-4 to TRBJ1-1; D gene unclear. Germline V gene sequence: CDR1 SGHNT, CDR2 YYREEE (reference sequence). Trimming left V 0 bases short and J 8 bases short, with 11 bases between. The CDR3 contains 13 residues. This chain's CDR3 is CASSLGARLEAFF. CDR3 sequence (DNA): TGTGCCAGCAGCTTGGGTGCGCGATTGGAAGCTTTCTTT.

J is TRBJ1-3 and V is TRBV5-1; D uncertain. The CDR3 contains 14 residues. The germline gives CDR1 SGHRS, CDR2 YFSETQ. Trimming took 5 bases from V and 0 from J, leaving 9 bases between them. The CDR3 DNA is TGCGCCAGCAGTCGGACTTACTCTGGAAACACCATATATTTT. Its translation: CASSRTYSGNTIYF.

The genes are TRBV18 and TRBJ1-1; D is unresolved. This CDR3 spans 14 amino acids. V gave up 6 bases and J gave up 3 bases, with 14 bases separating them. Looked up from germline, CDR1 is KGHSH and CDR2 is LQKENI. The CDR3 DNA sequence: TGTGCCAGCTCCGAAAAGTATTTAGACACTGAAGCTTTCTTT. Its translation is CASSEKYLDTEAFF.

The chain couples TRBV19 to TRBJ1-1; D is unclear. The CDR3 is made up of 15 amino acids. Germline V CDR1 and CDR2: LNHDA, SQIVND (reference sequence). The germline V and J ends were trimmed by 10 bases and 2 bases, with 20 bases remaining between them. The CDR3 nucleotides read TGTGCCACGCAAGGCGCGCGGGCTGGAAACACTGAAGCTTTCTTT. This codes for CATQGARAGNTEAFF.

CDR3 sequence: CASSPWDRGNEKLFF. CDR3 nucleotide sequence: TGTGCCAGCAGCCCCTGGGACAGGGGGAATGAAAAACTGTTTTTT. The chain recombines TRBV5-4 with TRBJ1-4; 11 nucleotides line up with TRBD1. The CDR3 length is 15 residues. With 4 bases clipped from V and 5 bases from J, the junction kept 4 bases outside the gene matches. Germline assignment: CDR1 SGHNT and CDR2 YYREEE (reference sequence).

The V and J genes are TRBV6-5 and TRBJ1-5, with D tentatively TRBD1 (6 bases). The germline V and J ends were trimmed by 2 bases and 3 bases, with 11 bases remaining between them. This CDR3 is 15 amino acids long. Germline values: CDR1 MNHEY, CDR2 SVGAGI. Written as DNA, the CDR3 is TGTGCCAGCAGTTACGCCCGGGACACCAATCAGCCCCAGCATTTT. Its translation: CASSYARDTNQPQHF.

The chain combines TRBV19 with TRBJ1-2; TRBD1 aligns across 10 bases. V gave up 9 bases and J gave up 2 bases; unmatched junction bases: 3. This CDR3 comprises 13 residues. Germline V gene sequence: CDR1 LNHDA, CDR2 SQIVND (reference sequence). CDR3 sequence: CASRDRGNYGYTF. The CDR3 coding sequence is TGTGCCAGCCGGGACAGGGGAAACTATGGCTACACCTTC.

This clone was seen once. The chain carries TRBV29-1 and TRBJ1-5; TRBD1 matches 7 bases. Germline-derived CDR1 and CDR2 are SQVTM and ANQGSEA. The CDR3 sequence is 17 residues long. V lost 3 bases and J lost 1; bases outside the gene matches: 12. The CDR3 here is CSVEWSDRVESNQPQHF. Written as DNA, the CDR3 is TGCAGCGTTGAGTGGTCCGACAGGGTCGAGAGCAATCAGCCCCAGCATTTT. Combining the CDR3 with reference TRBV29-1 and TRBJ1-5 gives the whole variable domain SAVISQKPSRDICQRGTSLTIQCQVDSQVTMMFWYRQQPGQSLTLIATANQGSEATYESGFVIDKFPISRPNLTFSTLTVSNMSPEDSSIYLCSVEWSDRVESNQPQHFGDGTRLSIL.

In this sample, this clone turned up a few times. The chain combines TRBV9 with TRBJ2-3; D may be TRBD2 (6 bases). CDR1 is SGDLS and CDR2 is YYNGEE in the germline V gene. The CDR3 contains 17 residues. Trimming pared 0 bases from V and 4 bases from J, leaving 18 bases between. The CDR3 loop is CASSVEGTSIASDTQYF. DNA for the CDR3: TGTGCCAGCAGCGTAGAAGGCACTAGCATAGCTTCAGATACGCAGTATTTT.

DNA of the CDR3: TGCGCCAGCAGCCAAGACGGTGCGGGAGCTTCCTACAATGAGCAGTTCTTC. Its protein product is CASSQDGAGASYNEQFF. The chain links TRBV4-1 to TRBJ2-1; 7 positions match TRBD2. Germline V lookup: CDR1 MGHRA, CDR2 YSYEKL. This CDR3 region has 17 residues. V shed 0 bases, J shed 1 base, and the junction held 6 bases outside the gene matches.

This clone was counted once. The rearrangement uses TRBV7-8 and TRBJ2-1; D gene unclear. Germline V lookup: CDR1 SGHVS, CDR2 FQNEAQ. The V and J ends lost 0 bases and 9 bases respectively, with 15 bases between them. CDR3 length: 15 residues. CDR3 nucleotide sequence: TGTGCCAGCAGCTTAGCAGCCTTAGAAGTTGGTGAGCAGTTCTTC. Translated, it gives CASSLAALEVGEQFF.

The chain recombines TRBV19 with TRBJ2-3; D remains ambiguous. Germline CDR1 reads LNHDA; CDR2 reads SQIVND (reference sequence). V was pared by 3 bases and J by 6 bases, with 10 bases between. The CDR3 covers 13 residues. The CDR3 region is CASSILGYDTQYF. CDR3 DNA: TGTGCCAGTAGTATCCTCGGGTACGATACGCAGTATTTT.

This chain uses TRBV29-1 with TRBJ2-1; a possible D gene is TRBD1 (5 bases). The V and J ends lost 4 bases and 2 bases respectively, with 15 bases between them. This CDR3 spans 15 amino acids. Per germline, CDR1 SQVTM and CDR2 ANQGSEA. DNA for the CDR3: TGCAGCGTTGGTGGTGGTGGGGCGACCTACAATGAGCAGTTCTTC. Encoded protein: CSVGGGGATYNEQFF.

This chain connects TRBV3-1 (or the pseudogene TRBV3-2) to TRBJ1-2, with D hard to call. The CDR3 contains 12 residues. Germline CDR1 is LGHDT and CDR2 is YNNKEL (reference sequence). Deletions cut 1 base from V and 4 bases from J, with 4 bases between. CDR3 in DNA: TGTGCCAGCAGCCAAGCTGTCTATGGCTACACCTTC. Protein sequence: CASSQAVYGYTF.

The V gene is TRBV5-1, the J gene TRBJ2-5, with TRBD2 identical over 9 bases. This CDR3 region has 15 residues. Losses at the gene ends were 4 bases for V and 3 bases for J; bases not matched to a gene: 7. Germline CDR1 and CDR2: SGHRS and YFSETQ. The CDR3: CASSQQASGKETQYF. The DNA for the CDR3 is TGCGCCAGCAGCCAACAGGCTAGCGGGAAAGAGACCCAGTACTTC.

This chain uses TRBV11-3 with TRBJ2-6; 8 bases align to TRBD1. CDR1 and CDR2 from the germline V gene are SGHNT and YENEEA. V was clipped by 3 bases and J by 2 bases; unmatched bases: 0. The CDR3 is made up of 15 amino acids. The CDR3 sequence is CASSFRGPGANVLTF. In DNA, the CDR3 is TGTGCCAGCAGCTTCAGGGGGCCTGGGGCCAACGTCCTGACTTTC.

J is TRBJ1-5 and V is TRBV5-4, with D unresolved. The CDR3 spans 15 residues. CDR1 and CDR2 from the germline V gene are SGHNT and YYREEE (reference sequence). V was trimmed by 4 bases and J by 4 bases, leaving 15 bases between them. CDR3 DNA: TGTGCCAGCAGCCAAAACGGGAACATAAATCAGCCCCAGCATTTT. It specifies CASSQNGNINQPQHF.

The chain joins TRBV21-1 to TRBJ1-1. TRBV21-1 is a pseudogene locus. The CDR3 has 18 amino acids. The CDR3 spells CASSKSPRRCGSDTEAFF. In DNA, the CDR3 is TGTGCCAGCAGCAAATCGCCACGCCGCTGCGGGTCGGACACTGAAGCTTTCTTT.

V is TRBV5-1 and J is TRBJ2-5; 13 bases fit TRBD2. CDR1 and CDR2 (germline): SGHRS, YFSETQ. V was clipped by 3 bases and J by 3 bases; unmatched bases: 8. The CDR3 spans 17 residues. CDR3 amino acids: CASSSPGLAGAEETQYF. The CDR3 coding sequence is TGCGCCAGCAGCTCTCCCGGACTAGCGGGAGCCGAAGAGACCCAGTACTTC.

J is TRBJ1-2 and V is TRBV6-5; D is ambiguous. This CDR3 has 15 residues. Germline values: CDR1 MNHEY, CDR2 SVGAGI. The V end lost 7 bases, the J end lost 2 bases, and 17 bases lay between the germline ends. CDR3 region: CASTPAWRANYGYTF. CDR3 DNA: TGTGCCAGCACCCCTGCGTGGAGGGCGAACTATGGCTACACCTTC.

This chain links TRBV5-1 with TRBJ2-7, with a tentative D call TRBD2 (5 bases). V lost 3 bases and J lost 3, with 7 bases in between. The germline V gene encodes CDR1 SGHRS and CDR2 YFSETQ. The CDR3 is made up of 12 amino acids. CDR3 DNA: TGCGCCAGCAGCTCCCGGGGCTACGAGCAGTACTTC. The encoded protein is CASSSRGYEQYF. The full variable domain, its missing parts supplied by reference TRBV5-1 and TRBJ2-7, is KAGVTQTPRYLIKTRGQQVTLSCSPISGHRSVSWYQQTPGQGLQFLFEYFSETQRNKGNFPGRFSGRQFSNSRSEMNVSTLELGDSALYLCASSSRGYEQYFGPGTRLTVT.